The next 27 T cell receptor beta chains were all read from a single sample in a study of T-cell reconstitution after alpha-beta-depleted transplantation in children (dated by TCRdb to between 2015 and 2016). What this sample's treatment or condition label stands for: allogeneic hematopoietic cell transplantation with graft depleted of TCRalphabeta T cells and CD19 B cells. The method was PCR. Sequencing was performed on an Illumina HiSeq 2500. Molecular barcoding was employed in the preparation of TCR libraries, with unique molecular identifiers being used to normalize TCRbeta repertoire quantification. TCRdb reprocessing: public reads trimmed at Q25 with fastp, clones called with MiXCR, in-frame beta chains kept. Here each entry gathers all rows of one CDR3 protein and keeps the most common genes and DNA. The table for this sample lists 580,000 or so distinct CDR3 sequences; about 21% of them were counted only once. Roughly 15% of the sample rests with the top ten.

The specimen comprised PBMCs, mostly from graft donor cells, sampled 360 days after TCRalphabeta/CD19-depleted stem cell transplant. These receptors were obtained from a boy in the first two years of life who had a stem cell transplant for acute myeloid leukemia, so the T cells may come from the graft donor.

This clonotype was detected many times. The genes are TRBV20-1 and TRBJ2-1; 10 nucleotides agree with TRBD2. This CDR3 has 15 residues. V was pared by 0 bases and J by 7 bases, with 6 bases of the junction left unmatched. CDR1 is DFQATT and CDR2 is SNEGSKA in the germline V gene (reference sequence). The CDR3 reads CSAREPSGGANEQFF. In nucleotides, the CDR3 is TGCAGTGCTAGAGAACCCAGCGGGGGGGCAAATGAGCAGTTCTTC.

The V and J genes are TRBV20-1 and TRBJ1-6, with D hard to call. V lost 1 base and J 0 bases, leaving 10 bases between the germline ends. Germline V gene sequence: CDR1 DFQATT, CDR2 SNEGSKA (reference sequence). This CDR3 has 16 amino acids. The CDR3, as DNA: TGCAGTGCTAGAGTAGGCGGGGTCTCCTATAATTCACCCCTCCACTTT. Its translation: CSARVGGVSYNSPLHF.

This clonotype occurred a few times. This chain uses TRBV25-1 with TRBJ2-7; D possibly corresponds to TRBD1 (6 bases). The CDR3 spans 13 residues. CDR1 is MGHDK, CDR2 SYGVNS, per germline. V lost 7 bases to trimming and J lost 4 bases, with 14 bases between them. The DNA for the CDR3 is TGTGCCAGCACGACAGGCTGGGGATACGAGCAGTACTTC. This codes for CASTTGWGYEQYF.

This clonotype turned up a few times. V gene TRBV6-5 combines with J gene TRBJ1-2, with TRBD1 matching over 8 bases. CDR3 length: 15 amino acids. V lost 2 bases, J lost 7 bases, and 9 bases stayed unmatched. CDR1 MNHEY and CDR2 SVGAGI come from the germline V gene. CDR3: CASSYTKRTGTGYTF. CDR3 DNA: TGTGCCAGCAGTTACACCAAGAGGACAGGGACTGGCTACACCTTC.

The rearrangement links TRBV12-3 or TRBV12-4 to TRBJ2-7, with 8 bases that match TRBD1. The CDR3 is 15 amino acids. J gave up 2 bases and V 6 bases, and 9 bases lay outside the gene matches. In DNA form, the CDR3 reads TGTGCCAGCAGACGACAGGGGCACTCCCCCTACGAGCAGTACTTC. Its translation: CASRRQGHSPYEQYF.

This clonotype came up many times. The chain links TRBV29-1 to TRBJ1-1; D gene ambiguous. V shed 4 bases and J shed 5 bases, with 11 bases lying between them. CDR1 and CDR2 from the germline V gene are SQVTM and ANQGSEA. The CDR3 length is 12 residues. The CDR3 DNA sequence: TGCAGCGTTGGGGCCCCTCTTACTGAAGCTTTCTTT. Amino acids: CSVGAPLTEAFF.

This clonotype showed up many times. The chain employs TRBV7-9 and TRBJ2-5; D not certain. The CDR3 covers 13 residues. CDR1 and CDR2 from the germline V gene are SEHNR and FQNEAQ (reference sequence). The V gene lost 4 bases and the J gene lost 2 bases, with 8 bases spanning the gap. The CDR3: CASSSTDQETQYF. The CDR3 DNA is TGTGCCAGCAGCTCGACTGATCAAGAGACCCAGTACTTC.

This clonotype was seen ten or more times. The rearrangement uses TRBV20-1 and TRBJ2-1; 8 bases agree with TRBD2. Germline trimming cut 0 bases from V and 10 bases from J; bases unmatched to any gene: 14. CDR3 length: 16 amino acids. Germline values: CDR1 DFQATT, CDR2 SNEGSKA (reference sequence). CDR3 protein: CSARDLGGGSFHEQFF. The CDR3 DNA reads TGCAGTGCTAGAGATCTAGGCGGGGGGAGTTTTCACGAGCAGTTCTTC.

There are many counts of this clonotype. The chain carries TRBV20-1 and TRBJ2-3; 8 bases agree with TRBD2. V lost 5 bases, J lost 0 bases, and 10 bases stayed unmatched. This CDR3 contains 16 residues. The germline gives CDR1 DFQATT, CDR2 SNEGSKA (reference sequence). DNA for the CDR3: TGCAGTGCTGGAGGACTAGCTCACACTAGCACAGATACGCAGTATTTT. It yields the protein CSAGGLAHTSTDTQYF.

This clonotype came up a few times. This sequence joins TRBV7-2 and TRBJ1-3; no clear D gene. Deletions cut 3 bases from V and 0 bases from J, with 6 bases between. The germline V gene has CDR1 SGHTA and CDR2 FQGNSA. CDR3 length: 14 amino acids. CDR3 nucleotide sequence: TGTGCCAGCAGCTTTAGGAACTCTGGAAACACCATATATTTT. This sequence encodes CASSFRNSGNTIYF.

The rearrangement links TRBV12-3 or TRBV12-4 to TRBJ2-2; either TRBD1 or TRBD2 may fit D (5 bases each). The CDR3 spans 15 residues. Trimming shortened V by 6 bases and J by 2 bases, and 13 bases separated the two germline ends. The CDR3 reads CASRTGTTNTGELFF. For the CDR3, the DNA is TGTGCCAGCAGAACCGGGACCACAAACACCGGGGAGCTGTTTTTT.

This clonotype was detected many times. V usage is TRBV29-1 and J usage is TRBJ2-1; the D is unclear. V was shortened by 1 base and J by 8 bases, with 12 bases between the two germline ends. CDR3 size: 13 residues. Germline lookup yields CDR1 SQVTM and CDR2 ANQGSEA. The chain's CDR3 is CSVEVRAPDEQFF. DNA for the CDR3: TGCAGCGTTGAAGTCCGGGCGCCGGATGAGCAGTTCTTC.

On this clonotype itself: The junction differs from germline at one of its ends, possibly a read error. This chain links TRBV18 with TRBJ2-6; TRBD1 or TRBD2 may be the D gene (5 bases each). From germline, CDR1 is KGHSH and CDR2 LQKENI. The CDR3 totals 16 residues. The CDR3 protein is CASSPTGMSGADVLTF. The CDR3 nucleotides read TGTGCCAGCTCACCAACGGGGATGAGTGGGGCCGACGTCCTGACTTTC. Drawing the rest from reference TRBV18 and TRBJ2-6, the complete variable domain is NAGVMQNPRHLVRRRGQEARLRCSPMKGHSHVYWYRQLPEEGLKFMVYLQKENIIDESGMPKERFSAEFPKEGPSILRIQQVVRGDSAAYFCASSPTGMSGADVLTFGAGSRLTVL.

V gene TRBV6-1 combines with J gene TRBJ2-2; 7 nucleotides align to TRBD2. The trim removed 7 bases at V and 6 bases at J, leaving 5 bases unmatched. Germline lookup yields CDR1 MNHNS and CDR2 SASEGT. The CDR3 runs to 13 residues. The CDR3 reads CASILGGSGELFF. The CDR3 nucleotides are TGTGCCAGCATCCTGGGAGGGTCCGGGGAGCTGTTTTTT.

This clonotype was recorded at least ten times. The CDR3 reads CATSRTGGGASGELFF. For the CDR3, the DNA is TGTGCCACCAGTCGGACCGGCGGGGGGGCGTCCGGGGAGCTGTTTTTT. This chain connects TRBV24-1 to TRBJ2-2; 9 bases fit TRBD2. The V gene's germline CDR1 is KGHDR and CDR2 SFDVKD. The CDR3 is 16 amino acids. With 6 bases clipped from V and 6 bases from J, the junction kept 10 bases outside the gene matches.

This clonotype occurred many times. The CDR3 protein is CSVGGRNNEKLFF. CDR3 sequence (DNA): TGCAGCGTTGGGGGACGGAACAATGAAAAACTGTTTTTT. V usage is TRBV29-1 and J usage is TRBJ1-4; D may be TRBD1 (5 bases). Germline V gene sequence: CDR1 SQVTM, CDR2 ANQGSEA. Trimming shortened V by 4 bases and J by 5 bases, and 11 bases separated the two germline ends. The CDR3 has 13 residues.

The chain's CDR3 is CASSQESNGQTYNEQFF. The CDR3 bases are TGCGCCAGCAGCCAAGAAAGTAACGGACAGACTTACAATGAGCAGTTCTTC. J is TRBJ2-1 and V is TRBV4-1; D is perhaps TRBD1 (6 bases). This CDR3 spans 17 amino acids. Trimming pared 0 bases from V and 4 bases from J, leaving 16 bases between. Germline V gene data show CDR1 as MGHRA and CDR2 as YSYEKL.

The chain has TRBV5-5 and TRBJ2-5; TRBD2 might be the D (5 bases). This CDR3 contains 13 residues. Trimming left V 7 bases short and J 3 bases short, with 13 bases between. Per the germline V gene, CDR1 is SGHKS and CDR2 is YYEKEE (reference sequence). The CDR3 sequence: CASARASKETQYF. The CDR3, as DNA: TGTGCCAGCGCCCGGGCTAGCAAAGAGACCCAGTACTTC.

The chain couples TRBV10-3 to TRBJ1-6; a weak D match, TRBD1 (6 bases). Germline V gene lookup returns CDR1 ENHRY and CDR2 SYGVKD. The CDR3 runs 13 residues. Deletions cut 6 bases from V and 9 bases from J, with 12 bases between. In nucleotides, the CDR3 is TGTGCCATCAGCGGGACACATAGTTCACCCCTCCACTTT. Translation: CAISGTHSSPLHF.

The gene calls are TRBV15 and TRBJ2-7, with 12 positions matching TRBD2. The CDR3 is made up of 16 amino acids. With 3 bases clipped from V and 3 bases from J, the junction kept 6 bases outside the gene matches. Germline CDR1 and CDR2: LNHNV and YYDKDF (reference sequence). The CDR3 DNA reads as TGTGCCACCAGCAGCCGTACTAGCGGGGGGAGCTACGAGCAGTACTTC. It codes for CATSSRTSGGSYEQYF.

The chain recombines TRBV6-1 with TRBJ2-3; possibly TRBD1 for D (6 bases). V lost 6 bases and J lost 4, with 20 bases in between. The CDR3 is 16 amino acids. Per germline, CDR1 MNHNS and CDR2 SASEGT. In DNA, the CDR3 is TGTGCCAGCAGGCGATGGACAGTCAACGTGCCAGATACGCAGTATTTT. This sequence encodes CASRRWTVNVPDTQYF.

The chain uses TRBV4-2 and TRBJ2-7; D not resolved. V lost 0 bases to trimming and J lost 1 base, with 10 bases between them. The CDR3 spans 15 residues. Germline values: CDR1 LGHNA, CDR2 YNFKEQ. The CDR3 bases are TGTGCCAGCAGCCAAGATAGAAGCGCGTCCTACGAGCAGTACGTC. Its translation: CASSQDRSASYEQYV.

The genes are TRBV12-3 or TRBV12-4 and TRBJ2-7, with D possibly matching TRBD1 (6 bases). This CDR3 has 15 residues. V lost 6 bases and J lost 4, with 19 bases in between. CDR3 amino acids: CASSITGKGPYEQYF. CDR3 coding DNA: TGTGCCAGCAGCATAACAGGGAAGGGTCCTTACGAGCAGTACTTC.

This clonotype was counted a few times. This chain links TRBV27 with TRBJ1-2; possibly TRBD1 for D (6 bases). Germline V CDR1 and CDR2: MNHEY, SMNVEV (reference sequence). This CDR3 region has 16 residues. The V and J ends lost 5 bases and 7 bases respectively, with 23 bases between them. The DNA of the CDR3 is TGTGCCAGCAGTCCGAGAACAAGACAGGACGTAGGTGGCTACACCTTC. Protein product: CASSPRTRQDVGGYTF.

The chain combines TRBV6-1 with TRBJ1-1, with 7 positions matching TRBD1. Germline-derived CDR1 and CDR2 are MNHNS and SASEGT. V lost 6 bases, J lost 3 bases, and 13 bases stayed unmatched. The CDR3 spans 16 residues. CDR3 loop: CASSRPRQGGDTEAFF. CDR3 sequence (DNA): TGTGCCAGCAGCCGACCTCGACAGGGAGGGGACACTGAAGCTTTCTTT.

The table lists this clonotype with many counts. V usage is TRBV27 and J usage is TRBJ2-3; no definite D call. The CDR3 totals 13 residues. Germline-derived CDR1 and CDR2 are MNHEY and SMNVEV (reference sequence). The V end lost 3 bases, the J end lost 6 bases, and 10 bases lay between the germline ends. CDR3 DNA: TGTGCCAGCAGTTTGTTTGGGCCGGATACGCAGTATTTT. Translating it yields CASSLFGPDTQYF.

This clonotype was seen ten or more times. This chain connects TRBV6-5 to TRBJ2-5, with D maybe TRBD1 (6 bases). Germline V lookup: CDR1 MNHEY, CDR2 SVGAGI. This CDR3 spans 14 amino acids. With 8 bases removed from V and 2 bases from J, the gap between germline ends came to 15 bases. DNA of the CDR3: TGTGCCAGCCGCCGGGACACGGTGCAAGAGACCCAGTACTTC. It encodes CASRRDTVQETQYF.